This T cell receptor (beta chain) was sequenced during a study of shared clonotypes between healthy human individuals (dated by TCRdb to about 2020). About the investigation overall: The cohort included a few men and a couple of women between 18 and 49 years of age. Per donor, three plates each were used for CD4 naive and CD4 memory, two for CD8 naive, and one for CD8 memory. The study deeply sequenced blood TCR repertoires of several healthy adults to estimate repertoire size and the extent of clonotype sharing between individuals. To increase sequencing depth and limit assay-specific biases, different laboratories used diverse techniques to prepare libraries and sequence TCR repertoires. Each donor's leukapheresis produced roughly between roughly 0.9 and 8.9 billion PBMCs.

For CDR1 and CDR2, the germline V gene lists SGHVS and FQNEAQ. Deletion took 6 bases off V and 4 bases off J, with a span of 13 bases between the germline ends. The cysteine opens and the phenylalanine closes a CDR3 of 14 amino acids. Solely the CDR3 DNA is kept, with 42 bases framed from the first base. What the work shows at the level of the full study, not this receptor alone: Rarefaction of sorted-subset datasets indicated incomplete sequencing despite the large sequencing depth. Pairwise subsampling led to the expectation that sequencing depth would affect the degree of clonotype sharing among donors. Across a handful of donors, approximately 4.9% of naive CD4, roughly 3.5% of naive CD8, approximately 2.5% of memory CD4, and about 0.4% of memory CD8 clonotypes were shared. Estimated clonotype richness was generally larger for naive than for memory subsets. The small number of donors limited the genetic and exposure-history diversity represented. Compared with non-shared clonotypes, the clonotypes found in all four sorted-subset donors had higher generation probabilities. Sampling was limited to blood, and TCR repertoires in tissue likely differ from TCR repertoires in blood.

CD8 naive samples consisted of CD45RO-negative cells that were positively selected for CCR7, yielding a CD45RA+CCR7+ population without TemRA cells. The donors were healthy, HIV-negative adults who had no recently reported acute infections or vaccinations. Every donor was a Caucasian adult living in Nashville, Tennessee, USA. Blood was collected by leukapheresis, and PBMCs were isolated by Ficoll-Histopaque density gradient centrifugation and then cryopreserved in liquid nitrogen vapor phase. Analytical flow cytometry was used to check the purity and quantity of every magnetically sorted T cell population. Genomic DNA was isolated from each sorted fraction and quantified by UV absorbance on a Nanodrop 2000c. Using the deep immunoSEQ assay, TCR CDR3 regions were amplified from genomic DNA by multiplex PCR. Extracted genomic DNA from each cell subset was spread evenly across all wells of several immunoSEQ 96-well plates, with each plate serving as a replicate. For sorted subsets, each replicate PCR was loaded with about 0.2 ug genomic DNA, equivalent to approximately 33,000 T cell genomes. The purified libraries were quantified using a Qubit 3.0 fluorometer, sized with a Bioanalyzer 2100, and then quantified again using the KAPA Library Quantification kit. Every immunoSEQ 96-well plate was sequenced on a dedicated single-read 150-cycle Illumina NextSeq 550 flow cell. Turning to the authors' computational methods: Because only junctional sequences without quality scores were contained in the immunoSEQ output, filtering matching that applied to full-length reads could not be performed. Sequences were annotated with PyIR, a Python wrapper for IgBLAST v1.9, using IMGT germline references to assign V/J genes and CDR3. Any read was removed if the V/J assignment was weak (E-value above 1e-6), the CDR3 was missing, or the read contained stop codons, out-of-frame junctions, or ambiguous translated residues. A V3J clonotype was defined by an identical inferred V gene, J gene, and CDR3 amino acid sequence. Percentage overlap between repertoires was calculated by dividing the number of shared unique clonotypes by the size of the smaller repertoire. Repertoire richness was assessed with RTK rarefaction, the Chao1 estimator, and Recon v2.1 estimates of unobserved clonotypes. Generation probabilities were computed with OLGA for all TCRbeta clonotypes obtained by the gDNA method from a handful of donors. The table comes from immuneACCESS by way of TCRdb, which keeps in-frame sequences with V and J called. Part of the clones is missing from these tables; in studies checked, under half for an unresolved V gene and the rest for unknown reasons. That table is the source of V, J and clone size, and D and trimming were worked out from the DNA. This sample gives around 1.9 million clones in total; just over 90% of them show up just once. The ten largest clones represent less than 2% of the sample.

Details on this clone: What antigen it recognizes has not been identified. Base quality data are lacking; no much larger clone is found one base away.

The sequence joins TRBV7-8 to TRBJ2-1; the D element might be TRBD1 or TRBD2, as each aligns at 5 bases. The sequence was obtained from a man between 18 and 29 years old in good health. Some clones in this sample may be carry-over from other donors' samples. The source material was naive CD8+ T cells from PBMCs. The sample's cell subset or site label, decoded: CD45RA+CCR7+. The nucleotide sequence is TGTGCCAGCAGAGGGGACGAGGTTTACAATGAGCAGTTCTTC. Its protein reads: CASRGDEVYNEQFF.